The 10 T cell receptor beta chains below were found in one sample sequenced in a study of follicular helper T cells after annual influenza vaccination. Repertoires were generated with immunoSEQ multiplex PCR, while TCRdb's copy carries only in-frame clones and drops some. The table has about 9,400 clones, roughly 85% seen once. Time point here: 2015-2016 season, pre-vaccination. Sequencing was performed on CXCR5+ CD38- circulating T follicular helper cells from blood, taken on the day of influenza vaccination. Subset in this sample: circulating Tfh, non-naive CD4+CXCR5+PD-1+ (ICOS+CD38+ or ICOS-CD38-). The receptor source for this set is an adult who received the influenza vaccine.

V gene TRBV6-6 combines with J gene TRBJ2-7; the D gene is possibly TRBD1 (6 bases). CDR1 MNHNY and CDR2 SVGAGI come from the germline V gene (reference sequence). The CDR3 extends over 14 amino acids. V was pared by 0 bases and J by 6 bases, with 12 bases between. CDR3 sequence: CASSYSPGAGEQYF. The CDR3 DNA reads TGTGCCAGCAGTTACTCCCCAGGGGCTGGCGAGCAGTACTTC.

This sequence joins TRBV28 and TRBJ2-3; tentatively, D is TRBD1 or TRBD2 (5 bases each). The CDR3 consists of 16 residues. V was cut by 6 bases and J by 2 bases, with 18 bases left in between. Germline CDR1 and CDR2: MDHEN and SYDVKM. The CDR3 spells CASSASGRGPTDTQYF. The CDR3, as DNA: TGTGCCAGCAGCGCATCAGGGAGAGGGCCCACAGATACGCAGTATTTT.

This chain links TRBV5-1 with TRBJ1-2; perhaps TRBD1 as D (5 bases). The V gene's germline CDR1 is SGHRS and CDR2 YFSETQ. The ends were cut back, 0 bases at V and 3 bases at J, with 9 bases in the middle. The CDR3 runs to 14 residues. The CDR3 nucleotides are TGCGCCAGCAGCTTGGCTGGAGGGGACTATGGCTACACCTTC. It specifies CASSLAGGDYGYTF. The variable domain in full, completed from reference TRBV5-1 and TRBJ1-2, reads KAGVTQTPRYLIKTRGQQVTLSCSPISGHRSVSWYQQTPGQGLQFLFEYFSETQRNKGNFPGRFSGRQFSNSRSEMNVSTLELGDSALYLCASSLAGGDYGYTFGSGTRLTVV.

The chain recombines TRBV2 with TRBJ2-3; unclear D gene. This CDR3 comprises 12 residues. V lost 2 bases to trimming and J lost 5 bases, with 5 bases between them. Germline CDR1 reads SNHLY; CDR2 reads FYNNEI. The CDR3 protein is CASSELGDTQYF. In nucleotides, the CDR3 is TGTGCCAGCAGTGAACTGGGAGATACGCAGTATTTT.

This clone counts as large. The J gene is TRBJ2-7, the V gene TRBV6-5; 8 bases are shared with TRBD2. This CDR3 has 14 residues. Trimming removed 7 bases from V and 2 bases from J; junction bases left unmatched: 7. Germline V gene lookup returns CDR1 MNHEY and CDR2 SVGAGI. The CDR3 bases are TGTGCCAGCAAACTAGCGGCGGGGGCCTACGAGCAGTACTTC. Protein: CASKLAAGAYEQYF.

V is TRBV5-1 and J is TRBJ1-1; 9 nucleotides line up with TRBD1. Germline values: CDR1 SGHRS, CDR2 YFSETQ. Germline trimming cut 3 bases from V and 5 bases from J; bases unmatched to any gene: 11. CDR3 length equals 16 residues. CDR3 in DNA: TGCGCCAGCAGCTACACCGGGACAGGGCTGTATACTGAAGCTTTCTTT. Its translation is CASSYTGTGLYTEAFF.

The chain couples TRBV28 to TRBJ2-5; D unresolved. The CDR3 contains 14 residues. Trimming stripped 5 bases from V and 1 base from J, with 11 bases between. Germline V gene sequence: CDR1 MDHEN, CDR2 SYDVKM. CDR3: CASSVSGVQETQYF. CDR3 sequence (DNA): TGTGCCAGCAGTGTGTCAGGTGTCCAAGAGACCCAGTACTTC.

The chain uses TRBV11-2 and TRBJ1-2; D is uncertain. V was shortened by 1 base and J by 0 bases, with 6 bases between the two germline ends. Germline loops: CDR1 SGHAT, CDR2 FQNNGV. The CDR3 covers 14 residues. The CDR3 spells CASSLGHSNYGYTF. In nucleotides, the CDR3 is TGTGCCAGCAGCTTAGGACACTCTAACTATGGCTACACCTTC.

V usage is TRBV6-4 and J usage is TRBJ1-1, with unresolved D. From germline, CDR1 is MRHNA and CDR2 SNTAGT. V lost 3 bases, J lost 4 bases, and 9 bases lay in between. The CDR3 runs 13 residues. DNA for the CDR3: TGTGCCAGCAGTGAGGCCCGGGGCACTGAAGCTTTCTTT. It yields the protein CASSEARGTEAFF.

This clone was seen more than once but under ten times. The chain joins TRBV6-5 to TRBJ2-7; weak D call: TRBD1 (5 bases). CDR1 and CDR2 (germline): MNHEY, SVGAGI. This CDR3 comprises 15 residues. V dropped 0 bases and J dropped 6 bases, with 15 bases sitting between them. This chain's CDR3 is CASSYSGPQSGEQYF. Here the CDR3 DNA reads TGTGCCAGCAGTTACTCGGGGCCCCAGTCTGGCGAGCAGTACTTC.